Listed below are T cell receptor beta chains from one sample, sequenced in a study of patients and donors after allogeneic stem cell transplantation. TCRdb processed the RT-PCR reads anew with MiXCR; each CDR3 protein has one entry. The data show about 200,000 distinct CDR3 sequences, roughly two fifths seen once. Sample: blood, either unsorted or a sorted T cell fraction (not recorded which). Source of these receptors: a human donor who was either an allogeneic HSCT recipient or a stem cell or donor lymphocyte infusion donor (not recorded which). It is not recorded whose cells these are; they may come from a transplant donor. Both conserved end residues are part of each CDR3. The D gene is left open where the match is weak. Part of the rows lack a size; the others show once, few, many or a class for expanded clones.

length | J | V | size | D | CDR3 | DNA
14 | TRBJ2-3 | TRBV20-1 | once | - | CSARDRRGGDTQYF | TGCAGTGCTAGAGATCGGCGGGGTGGAGATACGCAGTATTTT
17 | TRBJ2-1 | TRBV6-2/TRBV6-3 | few | TRBD1 | CASSYLPGRGPHNEQFF | TGTGCCAGCAGTTACTTACCGGGCAGGGGGCCCCACAATGAGCAGTTCTTC
18 | TRBJ2-2 | TRBV28 | - | - | CASSLSDGLLMNTGELFF | TGTGCCAGCAGTTTATCGGACGGGTTACTAATGAACACCGGGGAGCTGTTTTTT
15 | TRBJ2-3 | TRBV12-3/TRBV12-4 | few | - | CASSLKVRRGDTQYF | TGTGCCAGCAGTTTAAAAGTGAGGAGGGGCGATACGCAGTATTTT
15 | TRBJ2-5 | TRBV5-1 | - | TRBD1 | CASSLGWDRQETQYF | TGCGCCAGCAGCTTGGGGTGGGACAGACAAGAGACCCAGTACTTC
15 | TRBJ1-1 | TRBV27 | few | TRBD1 | CASSSPTGLRTEAFF | TGTGCCAGCAGTTCACCGACAGGGCTGAGAACTGAAGCTTTCTTT
15 | TRBJ1-1 | TRBV4-3 | once | - | CASSQRSAGNTEAFF | TGCGCCAGCAGCCAAAGATCCGCGGGGAACACTGAAGCTTTCTTT
12 | TRBJ2-5 | TRBV29-1 | few | - | CSVDRFMGAQYF | TGCAGCGTTGACAGGTTCATGGGGGCCCAGTACTTC
14 | TRBJ1-4 | TRBV6-5 | - | - | CASSYSNGAEKLFF | TGTGCCAGCAGTTACTCGAACGGCGCTGAAAAACTGTTTTTT
15 | TRBJ2-2 | TRBV6-6 | - | TRBD1 | CASSYGDSGTGELFF | TGTGCCAGCAGTTACGGGGACAGTGGGACCGGGGAGCTGTTTTTT
14 | TRBJ1-1 | TRBV15 | - | - | CATSRGRENTEAFF | TGTGCCACCAGCAGAGGACGGGAAAACACTGAAGCTTTCTTT
15 | TRBJ1-1 | TRBV4-3 | - | TRBD1 | CASSQDPNTDRGAFF | TGCGCCAGCAGCCAGGACCCAAATACTGACAGGGGGGCTTTCTTT
13 | TRBJ1-1 | TRBV29-1 | few | - | CSVEVQMNTEAFF | TGCAGCGTGGAGGTACAGATGAACACTGAAGCTTTCTTT
17 | TRBJ2-3 | TRBV12-3/TRBV12-4 | few | - | CASSLAPGADATDTQYF | TGTGCCAGCAGTTTAGCCCCCGGGGCTGACGCCACAGATACGCAGTATTTT
15 | TRBJ1-2 | TRBV9 | - | - | CASSVGGGLDYGYTF | TGTGCCAGCAGCGTAGGAGGAGGGCTTGACTATGGCTACACCTTC
15 | TRBJ1-2 | TRBV27 | few | TRBD1 | CASSSGQGRGYGYTF | TGTGCCAGCAGTTCAGGACAGGGGAGGGGGTATGGCTACACCTTC
15 | TRBJ1-5 | TRBV27 | few | - | CASSPRGPHNQPQHF | TGTGCCAGCAGTCCCAGGGGACCCCACAATCAGCCCCAGCATTTT
15 | TRBJ1-2 | TRBV7-9 | - | TRBD1 | CASSPQTGTGGAYTF | TGTGCCAGCAGCCCTCAGACCGGGACAGGGGGCGCCTACACCTTC
15 | TRBJ1-1 | TRBV5-1 | once | - | CASSLVGPTNSEAFF | TGCGCCAGCAGCTTGGTAGGACCGACGAACTCTGAAGCTTTCTTT
18 | TRBJ2-2 | TRBV12-3/TRBV12-4 | few | TRBD2 | CATSSSGGLLANTGELFF | TGTGCCACCTCCTCTAGCGGGGGGCTTCTAGCGAACACCGGGGAGCTGTTTTTT
16 | TRBJ2-1 | TRBV14 | - | TRBD1 | CASSQRGTGRYNEQFF | TGTGCCAGCAGCCAAAGGGGGACAGGGCGATACAATGAGCAGTTCTTC
14 | TRBJ2-7 | TRBV2 | - | TRBD1 | CASSVWQGANEQYF | TGTGCCAGCAGTGTTTGGCAGGGGGCAAACGAGCAGTACTTC
15 | TRBJ1-3 | TRBV3-1 | few | - | CASRFGSTSGNTIYF | TGTGCCAGCAGATTCGGGAGTACCTCTGGAAACACCATATATTTT
13 | TRBJ1-1 | TRBV19 | - | - | CASSIRTGTEAFF | TGTGCCAGTAGTATAAGAACGGGCACTGAAGCTTTCTTT
15 | TRBJ2-7 | TRBV5-1 | - | - | CASSFLVGPQGEQYF | TGCGCCAGCAGCTTCCTCGTAGGGCCGCAAGGCGAGCAGTACTTC
12 | TRBJ1-5 | TRBV7-8 | - | - | CASSFEGQPQHF | TGTGCCAGCAGCTTCGAGGGGCAGCCCCAGCATTTT
17 | TRBJ1-6 | TRBV4-1 | few | - | CASSQGTTEEYNSPLHF | TGCGCCAGCAGCCAAGGGACGACGGAAGAGTATAATTCACCCCTCCACTTT
14 | TRBJ2-3 | TRBV10-3 | - | - | CAARQVKSTDTQYF | TGTGCCGCCAGACAGGTTAAAAGCACAGATACGCAGTATTTT
16 | TRBJ2-7 | TRBV10-3 | few | - | CAISEMREAVSYEQYF | TGTGCCATCAGTGAGATGAGAGAGGCAGTCTCCTACGAGCAGTACTTC
15 | TRBJ2-3 | TRBV27 | - | TRBD2 | CASSTGLAVTDTQYF | TGTGCCAGCAGTACCGGACTAGCGGTCACAGATACGCAGTATTTT
15 | TRBJ1-5 | TRBV5-6 | few | TRBD1 | CASSLRQGGHQPQHF | TGTGCCAGCAGCTTGCGTCAGGGGGGCCATCAGCCCCAGCATTTT
13 | TRBJ2-7 | TRBV6-2/TRBV6-3 | - | - | CASSLPISYEQYF | TGTGCCAGCAGTTTACCAATATCCTACGAGCAGTACTTC
13 | TRBJ2-7 | TRBV11-3 | once | - | CASSRQDSYEQYF | TGTGCCAGCAGCCGACAGGACTCCTACGAGCAGTACTTC
18 | TRBJ1-6 | TRBV7-9 | - | - | CASSLAPQGAGLNSPLHF | TGTGCCAGCAGCTTAGCGCCACAGGGAGCGGGCCTGAATTCACCCCTCCACTTT
12 | TRBJ1-2 | TRBV5-6 | - | - | CASAGLDYGYTF | TGTGCCAGCGCTGGGTTGGACTACGGCTACACCTTC
14 | TRBJ1-6 | TRBV20-1 | few | TRBD1 | CSASTGQHNSPLHF | TGCAGTGCTAGTACGGGACAGCATAATTCACCCCTCCACTTT
15 | TRBJ1-1 | TRBV12-3/TRBV12-4 | - | - | CASSEPGRGNTEAFF | TGTGCCAGCAGCGAGCCAGGGCGGGGGAACACTGAAGCTTTCTTT
13 | TRBJ2-5 | TRBV29-1 | - | - | CSVRAVLQETQYF | TGCAGCGTGAGGGCGGTACTCCAAGAGACCCAGTACTTC
17 | TRBJ2-1 | TRBV3-1 | once | - | CASSQRPSRLWQNEQFF | TGTGCCAGCAGCCAGAGGCCGTCTCGTCTATGGCAGAATGAGCAGTTCTTC
15 | TRBJ1-2 | TRBV4-1 | - | - | CASSQRRQGNYGYTF | TGCGCCAGCAGCCAAAGGAGGCAGGGGAACTATGGCTACACCTTC
12 | TRBJ2-5 | TRBV2 | - | - | CASSEIQETQYF | TGTGCCAGCAGTGAGATCCAAGAGACCCAGTACTTC
16 | TRBJ1-3 | TRBV4-2 | - | - | CASSQDVYSAGNTIYF | TGTGCCAGCAGCCAAGATGTATACTCGGCTGGAAACACCATATATTTT
11 | TRBJ1-1 | TRBV20-1 | few | - | CSARDIPEAFF | TGCAGTGCTAGGGACATCCCTGAAGCTTTCTTT
15 | TRBJ1-6 | TRBV12-3/TRBV12-4 | - | - | CASSSRVGNDSPLHF | TGTGCCAGCAGTTCCCGGGTGGGAAACGATTCACCCCTCCACTTT
15 | TRBJ1-6 | TRBV12-3/TRBV12-4 | few | - | CASSLDRAFNSPLHF | TGTGCCAGCAGTTTGGACAGAGCCTTTAATTCACCCCTCCACTTT
16 | TRBJ2-3 | TRBV7-2 | - | TRBD2 | CASSFSAGGFTDTQYF | TGTGCCAGCAGCTTCTCAGCGGGGGGGTTCACAGATACGCAGTATTTT
17 | TRBJ2-1 | TRBV4-1 | - | TRBD1 | CASSQGPTGATYNEQFF | TGCGCCAGCAGCCAAGGTCCTACAGGGGCCACCTACAATGAGCAGTTCTTC
14 | TRBJ1-2 | TRBV25-1 | few | - | CASSEAGPTYGYTF | TGTGCCAGCAGTGAAGCGGGACCCACTTATGGCTACACCTTC
12 | TRBJ1-2 | TRBV20-1 | few | - | CSTHDPNYGYTF | TGCAGTACTCACGACCCAAACTATGGCTACACCTTC
15 | TRBJ1-1 | TRBV6-6 | - | - | CASSYSRGGDLGAFF | TGTGCCAGCAGTTACTCGAGGGGGGGTGATTTGGGAGCTTTCTTT
15 | TRBJ2-5 | TRBV20-1 | few | - | CSARGPRRSQETQYF | TGCAGTGCTAGAGGCCCCCGGAGGTCCCAAGAGACCCAGTACTTC
13 | TRBJ1-2 | TRBV12-3/TRBV12-4 | - | - | CASSLGQGDGYTF | TGTGCCAGCAGTTTAGGCCAGGGTGATGGCTACACCTTC
17 | TRBJ1-1 | TRBV5-5 | - | - | CASSLTTRMTLGTEAFF | TGTGCCAGCAGCTTGACCACCAGGATGACTCTCGGCACTGAAGCTTTCTTT
16 | TRBJ2-7 | TRBV18 | - | TRBD2 | CASSPSLAGPPYEQYF | TGTGCCAGCTCACCCTCTTTAGCGGGGCCGCCCTACGAGCAGTACTTC
15 | TRBJ1-1 | TRBV5-1 | - | - | CASSLDWVGPDRAFF | TGCGCCAGCAGCTTGGACTGGGTGGGACCCGACCGAGCTTTCTTT
15 | TRBJ1-4 | TRBV5-1 | few | - | CASSSGSQFNEKLFF | TGCGCCAGCAGCTCGGGGTCGCAGTTTAATGAAAAACTGTTTTTT
16 | TRBJ1-5 | TRBV4-1 | - | - | CASSQEPGRDNQPQHF | TGCGCCAGCAGCCAAGAGCCGGGCCGTGACAATCAGCCCCAGCATTTT
18 | TRBJ2-5 | TRBV4-2 | - | TRBD2 | CASSQGNGRASGKETQYF | TGTGCCAGCAGCCAGGGAAACGGGCGCGCTAGCGGGAAAGAGACCCAGTACTTC
14 | TRBJ2-2 | TRBV28 | few | - | CASSLMGNTGELFF | TGTGCCAGCAGTTTAATGGGTAACACCGGGGAGCTGTTTTTT
15 | TRBJ1-1 | TRBV6-5 | - | - | CASSYLVKGSAEAFF | TGTGCCAGCAGTTACTTAGTGAAAGGGAGCGCTGAAGCTTTCTTT